Listed below are T cell receptor beta chains from one sample, sequenced in a study of lymphopenia after photon versus proton radiotherapy. Produced via immunoSEQ multiplex PCR; TCRdb's table is partial and in-frame only. The table includes around 42,000 clones, 65% to 90% detected once. The material sequenced was peripheral blood, taken from a patient treated with photon-based radiotherapy. The receptors come from a man aged 35-49 years with gastric cancer. The CDR3 runs from the conserved cysteine through the conserved F or W. D genes are given only for firm matches.

J: TRBJ2-2; V: TRBV6-1; D: .; CDR3: CASSEGPNTGELFF; DNA: TGTGCCAGCAGTGAGGGCCCGAACACCGGGGAGCTGTTTTTT
J: TRBJ1-5; V: TRBV11-1; D: .; CDR3: CASSLEGRPQHF; DNA: TGTGCCAGCAGCTTAGAGGGACGACCCCAGCATTTT
J: TRBJ2-5; V: TRBV6-1; D: TRBD1; CDR3: CASTTGTGGGETQYF; DNA: TGTGCCAGCACCACGGGGACAGGGGGAGGAGAGACCCAGTACTTC
J: TRBJ1-2; V: TRBV4-3; D: .; CDR3: CASSQDSVPLGYTF; DNA: TGCGCCAGCAGCCAAGATTCAGTCCCCCTTGGCTACACCTTC
J: TRBJ1-1; V: TRBV11-2; D: .; CDR3: CASSLVPGSRNTEAFF; DNA: TGTGCCAGCAGCTTGGTCCCGGGTAGTAGGAACACTGAAGCTTTCTTT
J: TRBJ2-7; V: TRBV5-6; D: TRBD1; CDR3: CASSLGGQGTYEQYF; DNA: TGTGCCAGCAGCTTGGGGGGACAGGGCACCTACGAGCAGTACTTC
J: TRBJ2-3; V: TRBV19; D: .; CDR3: CASRDPGGLADTQYF; DNA: TGTGCCAGTAGGGATCCGGGGGGCCTGGCAGATACGCAGTATTTT
J: TRBJ2-5; V: TRBV12-5; D: TRBD1; CDR3: CASGPGQGAGETQYF; DNA: TGTGCTAGTGGTCCGGGACAGGGGGCCGGTGAGACCCAGTACTTC
J: TRBJ1-5; V: TRBV19; D: TRBD1; CDR3: CATKDRDDQPQHF; DNA: TGTGCCACCAAGGACAGGGACGACCAGCCCCAGCATTTT
J: TRBJ1-5; V: TRBV13; D: .; CDR3: CASSQRGARQPQHF; DNA: TGTGCCAGCAGCCAACGAGGGGCTCGGCAGCCCCAGCATTTT
J: TRBJ2-7; V: TRBV5-8; D: .; CDR3: CASSRRGGYEGYEQYF; DNA: TGTGCCAGCAGCCGACGCGGAGGGTATGAAGGCTACGAGCAGTACTTC
J: TRBJ2-2; V: TRBV7-2; D: .; CDR3: CASSSYITGELFF; DNA: TGTGCCAGCAGCTCCTACATTACAGGGGAGCTGTTTTTT
J: TRBJ2-3; V: TRBV30; D: TRBD1; CDR3: CAWGTGGADTQYF; DNA: TGTGCCTGGGGGACAGGGGGGGCAGATACGCAGTATTTT
J: TRBJ2-2; V: TRBV2; D: TRBD2; CDR3: CASSPRTSWTGELFF; DNA: TGTGCCAGCAGTCCTCGGACTAGTTGGACCGGGGAGCTGTTTTTT
J: TRBJ2-2; V: TRBV11-3; D: .; CDR3: CASSLNRAGELFF; DNA: TGTGCCAGCAGCTTAAACCGGGCCGGGGAGCTGTTTTTT
J: TRBJ2-1; V: TRBV30; D: .; CDR3: CAWSKGSSYNEQFF; DNA: TGTGCCTGGAGTAAGGGTAGCTCCTACAATGAGCAGTTCTTC
J: TRBJ1-4; V: TRBV5-1; D: .; CDR3: CASRYATNEKLFF; DNA: TGCGCCAGCAGATACGCAACTAATGAAAAACTGTTTTTT